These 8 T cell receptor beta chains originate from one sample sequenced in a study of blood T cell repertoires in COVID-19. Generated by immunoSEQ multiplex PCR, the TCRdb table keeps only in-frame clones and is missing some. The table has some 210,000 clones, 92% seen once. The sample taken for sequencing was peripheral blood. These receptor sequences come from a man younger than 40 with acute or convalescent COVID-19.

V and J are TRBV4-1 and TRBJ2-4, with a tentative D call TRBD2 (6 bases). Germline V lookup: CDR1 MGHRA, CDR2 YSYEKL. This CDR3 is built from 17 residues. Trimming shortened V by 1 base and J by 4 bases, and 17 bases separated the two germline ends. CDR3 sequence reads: CASSQAGRERVKNIQYF. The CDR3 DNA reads TGCGCCAGCAGCCAAGCAGGCCGGGAGCGGGTAAAAAACATTCAGTACTTC.

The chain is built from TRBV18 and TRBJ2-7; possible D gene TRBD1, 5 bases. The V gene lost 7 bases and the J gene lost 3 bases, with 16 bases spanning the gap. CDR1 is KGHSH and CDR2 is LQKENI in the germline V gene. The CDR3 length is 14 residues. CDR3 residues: CASLNPDIHYEQYF. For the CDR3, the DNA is TGTGCCAGCTTGAACCCGGACATCCACTACGAGCAGTACTTC.

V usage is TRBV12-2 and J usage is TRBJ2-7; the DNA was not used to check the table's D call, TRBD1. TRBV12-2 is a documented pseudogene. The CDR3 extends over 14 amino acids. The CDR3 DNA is TGTGCAAGTCGCCCGGTTTGGGGCCTCTACGAGCAGTACTTC. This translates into CASRPVWGLYEQYF.

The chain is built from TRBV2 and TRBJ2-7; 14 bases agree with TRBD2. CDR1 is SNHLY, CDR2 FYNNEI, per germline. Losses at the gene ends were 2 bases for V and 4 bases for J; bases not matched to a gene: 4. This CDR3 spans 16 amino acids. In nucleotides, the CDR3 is TGTGCCAGCAGTGAACCGACTAGCGGGAGGGCTTACGAGCAGTACTTC. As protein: CASSEPTSGRAYEQYF.

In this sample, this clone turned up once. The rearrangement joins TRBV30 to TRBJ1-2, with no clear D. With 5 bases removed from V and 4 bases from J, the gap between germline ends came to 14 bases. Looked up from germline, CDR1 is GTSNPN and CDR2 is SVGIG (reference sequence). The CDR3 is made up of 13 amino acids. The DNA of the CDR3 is TGTGCCTGGCTCCCCCCAAACACCTATGGCTACACCTTC. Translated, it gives CAWLPPNTYGYTF.

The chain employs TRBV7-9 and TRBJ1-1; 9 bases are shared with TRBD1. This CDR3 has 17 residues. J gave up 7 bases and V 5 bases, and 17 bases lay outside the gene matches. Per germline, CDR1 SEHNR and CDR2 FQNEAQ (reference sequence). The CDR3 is CASSPAPVKQGAGEAFF. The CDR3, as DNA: TGTGCCAGCAGCCCAGCCCCCGTTAAACAGGGGGCCGGTGAAGCTTTCTTT.

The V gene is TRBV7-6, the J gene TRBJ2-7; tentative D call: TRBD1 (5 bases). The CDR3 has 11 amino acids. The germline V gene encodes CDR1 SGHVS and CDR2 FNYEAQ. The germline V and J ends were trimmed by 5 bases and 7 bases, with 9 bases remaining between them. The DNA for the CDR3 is TGTGCCAGCAGCGCAGGGATAGAGCAGTACTTC. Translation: CASSAGIEQYF. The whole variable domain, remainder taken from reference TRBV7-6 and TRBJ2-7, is GAGVSQSPRYKVTKRGQDVALRCDPISGHVSLYWYRQALGQGPEFLTYFNYEAQQDKSGLPNDRFSAERPEGSISTLTIQRTEQRDSAMYRCASSAGIEQYFGPGTRLTVT.

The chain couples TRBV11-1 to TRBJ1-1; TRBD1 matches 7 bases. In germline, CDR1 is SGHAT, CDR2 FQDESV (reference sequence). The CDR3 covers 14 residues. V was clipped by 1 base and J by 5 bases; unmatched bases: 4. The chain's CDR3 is CASSLDRGRTEAFF. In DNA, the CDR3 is TGTGCCAGCAGCTTAGACAGGGGAAGGACTGAAGCTTTCTTT.